Below are 14 T cell receptor beta chains sequenced from a single sample in a study of molecular identifiers for immune sequencing clone quantification. From the PCR reads, TCRdb called clonotypes with MiXCR, one entry per CDR3 protein. The table includes roughly 300,000 distinct CDR3 sequences, 24% detected once. Specimen: naive CD8+ T cells from blood, with Jurkat cell RNA spiked in. Subset meaning: FACS-sorted CD8+CD4-CCR7+CD45RA+ naive T cells. These TCRs come from a human donor in good health. Some libraries in this study had Jurkat cell RNA spiked in.

This clonotype came up once. The chain recombines TRBV20-1 with TRBJ2-6, with D possibly TRBD2 on 5 matching bases. Trimming took 3 bases from V and 3 from J, leaving 15 bases between them. This CDR3 is built from 16 residues. The germline V gene has CDR1 DFQATT and CDR2 SNEGSKA (reference sequence). The CDR3 reads CSARIQRAVGANVLTF. The CDR3 nucleotides are TGCAGTGCTAGGATACAGAGGGCCGTTGGGGCCAACGTCCTGACTTTC.

This clonotype was seen many times. The gene calls are TRBV12-3 or TRBV12-4 and TRBJ2-2; 14 positions agree with TRBD2. The J segment lost 7 bases and the V segment lost 6 bases, leaving 7 bases of the junction unmatched. The CDR3 loop spans 16 amino acids. The CDR3 sequence is CASSPGTSGSYGELFF. CDR3 in DNA: TGTGCCAGCAGCCCCGGGACTAGCGGGAGTTACGGGGAGCTGTTTTTT.

Concerning this clonotype itself: This could be a read error, since a much larger clone is one nucleotide away. The chain uses TRBV7-9 and TRBJ2-3; 8 bases fit TRBD2. The germline V gene encodes CDR1 SEHNR and CDR2 FQNEAQ (reference sequence). This CDR3 spans 14 amino acids. CDR3 region: CASGLAAGGAPQYF. DNA of the CDR3: TGTGCCAGCGGCTTAGCGGCGGGAGGTGCCCCGCAGTATTTT.

This clonotype appeared a few times. This chain connects TRBV7-9 to TRBJ1-4; D is perhaps TRBD1 (5 bases). The CDR3 loop spans 15 amino acids. V was trimmed by 5 bases and J by 3 bases, leaving 13 bases between them. Per the germline V gene, CDR1 is SEHNR and CDR2 is FQNEAQ (reference sequence). The CDR3 spells CASSQRGDSNEKLFF. The CDR3 DNA is TGTGCCAGCAGCCAGAGGGGTGACTCTAATGAAAAACTGTTTTTT. Drawing the rest from reference TRBV7-9 and TRBJ1-4, the complete variable domain is DTGVSQNPRHKITKRGQNVTFRCDPISEHNRLYWYRQTLGQGPEFLTYFQNEAQLEKSRLLSDRFSAERPKGSFSTLEIQRTEQGDSAMYLCASSQRGDSNEKLFFGSGTQLSVL.

The rearrangement links TRBV20-1 to TRBJ1-6, with D perhaps matching TRBD1 (6 bases). Germline V gene lookup returns CDR1 DFQATT and CDR2 SNEGSKA (reference sequence). This CDR3 has 15 amino acids. V lost 6 bases to trimming and J lost 0 bases, with 12 bases between them. The CDR3 reads CSAGGHHSYNSPLHF. CDR3 bases: TGCAGTGCGGGGGGACATCACTCCTATAATTCACCCCTCCACTTT.

This clonotype came up many times. The rearrangement joins TRBV29-1 to TRBJ2-7, with TRBD1 matching 9 bases. CDR3 length: 14 residues. With V trimmed by 5 bases and J by 6 bases, 11 bases remained unmatched. Looked up from germline, CDR1 is SQVTM and CDR2 is ANQGSEA. CDR3 sequence (DNA): TGCAGCGTTATCTTCCGGGACAGGGTTGTCGAGCAGTACTTC. Translation: CSVIFRDRVVEQYF.

With respect to this clonotype: This sequence may be a read error, since a much larger clone differs from it by one base. V and J are TRBV6-5 and TRBJ1-5; the D is unclear. The CDR3 runs to 15 residues. Germline V lookup: CDR1 MNHEY, CDR2 SVGAGI. CDR3 amino acids: CASAIRAGNNLPQHF. DNA of the CDR3: TGTGCCAGCGCCATCCGGGCGGGAAACAATCTGCCCCAGCATTTT.

This clonotype appeared many times. A junction end diverges from the germline sequence, so it may reflect a read error. This chain uses TRBV6-2 or TRBV6-3 with TRBJ1-1; D is ambiguous. Germline loops: CDR1 MNHEY, CDR2 SVGEGT. The CDR3 contains 11 residues. As DNA, the CDR3 is TGTGCCAGCAGCACCAACACCGAAGCTTTCTTT. Translating gives CASSTNTEAFF.

J is TRBJ1-6 and V is TRBV20-1, with 7 bases fitting TRBD1. This CDR3 has 16 amino acids. Germline V gives CDR1 DFQATT, CDR2 SNEGSKA (reference sequence). V lost 0 bases, J lost 7 bases, and 9 bases stayed unmatched. The CDR3 loop is CSARDREGQMNSPLHF. In nucleotides, the CDR3 is TGCAGTGCTAGAGATCGGGAGGGACAGATGAATTCACCCCTCCACTTT.

The chain has TRBV19 and TRBJ1-1; D unclear. Between the trimmed V and J ends, which lost 10 bases and 5 bases, there was a span of 23 bases. The CDR3 totals 15 residues. Germline V gene data show CDR1 as LNHDA and CDR2 as SQIVND (reference sequence). The CDR3 is CATSDLVVGRTEAFF. The CDR3 DNA reads as TGTGCCACCTCGGACCTGGTCGTAGGTAGGACTGAAGCTTTCTTT. Full variable domain (outside the CDR3, taken from reference TRBV19 and TRBJ1-1): DGGITQSPKYLFRKEGQNVTLSCEQNLNHDAMYWYRQDPGQGLRLIYYSQIVNDFQKGDIAEGYSVSREKKESFPLTVTSAQKNPTAFYLCATSDLVVGRTEAFFGQGTRLTVV.

This clonotype was recorded at least ten times. J is TRBJ1-1 and V is TRBV15, with a possible D match to TRBD1 (5 bases). The V end lost 5 bases, the J end lost 5 bases, and 21 bases lay between the germline ends. The CDR3 length is 16 residues. Germline CDR1 and CDR2: LNHNV and YYDKDF (reference sequence). The CDR3 reads CATSGTGTSKGTEAFF. The DNA of the CDR3 is TGTGCCACCAGCGGTACCGGGACCTCCAAAGGGACTGAAGCTTTCTTT.

In this sample, this clonotype turned up a few times. The chain is built from TRBV20-1 and TRBJ2-5; 11 nucleotides align to TRBD1. From germline, CDR1 is DFQATT and CDR2 SNEGSKA (reference sequence). With 1 base clipped from V and 8 bases from J, the junction kept 15 bases outside the gene matches. CDR3 length: 17 residues. In DNA, the CDR3 is TGCAGTGCTAGAGGCTTCAGGACAGGGGGCTACACAGCCACCCAGTACTTC. Its translation: CSARGFRTGGYTATQYF.

This clonotype was detected many times. The J gene is TRBJ1-1, the V gene TRBV20-1, with D hard to call. The CDR3 covers 16 residues. Trimming shortened V by 0 bases and J by 0 bases, and 14 bases separated the two germline ends. From germline, CDR1 is DFQATT and CDR2 SNEGSKA (reference sequence). CDR3 sequence: CSARDHHPSMNTEAFF. The CDR3 DNA reads as TGCAGTGCTAGAGACCACCACCCCTCGATGAACACTGAAGCTTTCTTT.

This clonotype was seen many times. CDR3 region: CASSFMTVTETF. The CDR3 DNA is TGTGCCAGCAGCTTCATGACTGTTACGGAAACCTTC. The genes are TRBV7-2 and TRBJ1-2; D call uncertain. With 3 bases removed from V and 14 bases from J, the gap between germline ends came to 16 bases. The germline V gene has CDR1 SGHTA and CDR2 FQGNSA. This CDR3 is built from 12 residues.